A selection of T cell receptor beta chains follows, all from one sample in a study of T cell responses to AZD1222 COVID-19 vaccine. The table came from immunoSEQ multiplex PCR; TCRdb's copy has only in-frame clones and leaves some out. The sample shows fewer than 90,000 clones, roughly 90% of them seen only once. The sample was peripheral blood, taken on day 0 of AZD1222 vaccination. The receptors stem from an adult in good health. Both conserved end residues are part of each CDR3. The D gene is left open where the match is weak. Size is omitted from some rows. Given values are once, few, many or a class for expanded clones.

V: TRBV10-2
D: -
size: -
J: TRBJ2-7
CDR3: CASSSGTMNYEQYF
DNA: TGCGCCAGCAGTTCCGGGACAATGAACTACGAGCAGTACTTC

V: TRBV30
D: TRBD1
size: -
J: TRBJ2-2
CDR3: CAWKDRGLRTGELFF
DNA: TGTGCCTGGAAGGACAGGGGACTTAGGACGGGGGAGCTGTTTTTT

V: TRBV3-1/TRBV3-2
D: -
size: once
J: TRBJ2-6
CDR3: CASSQEAGGANVLTF
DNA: TGTGCCAGCAGCCAAGAAGCAGGTGGGGCCAACGTCCTGACTTTC

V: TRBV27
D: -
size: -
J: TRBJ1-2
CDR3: CASKSGGARGYTF
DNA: TGTGCCAGCAAAAGTGGAGGGGCCCGCGGCTACACCTTC

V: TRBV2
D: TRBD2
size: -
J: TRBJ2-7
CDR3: CASGREGNEQYF
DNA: TGTGCCAGCGGGCGGGAGGGCAACGAGCAGTACTTC

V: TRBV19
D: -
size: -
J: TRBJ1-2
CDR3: CASSILLGDYGYTF
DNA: TGTGCCAGTAGTATATTGCTGGGTGACTATGGCTACACCTTC

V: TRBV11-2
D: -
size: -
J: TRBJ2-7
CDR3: CASSFSEGGAYEQYF
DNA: TGTGCCAGCAGCTTTTCTGAGGGGGGCGCCTACGAGCAGTACTTC

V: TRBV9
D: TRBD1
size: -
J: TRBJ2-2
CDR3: CASSTGGANTGELFF
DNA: TGTGCCAGCAGCACAGGGGGCGCGAACACCGGGGAGCTGTTTTTT

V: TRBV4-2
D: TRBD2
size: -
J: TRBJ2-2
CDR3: CASSQGGWLAVNTGELFF
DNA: TGTGCCAGCAGCCAAGGGGGTTGGCTAGCGGTAAACACCGGGGAGCTGTTTTTT

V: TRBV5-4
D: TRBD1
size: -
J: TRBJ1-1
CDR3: CASSFDRGAEAFF
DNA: TGTGCCAGCAGCTTCGACAGGGGCGCTGAAGCTTTCTTT

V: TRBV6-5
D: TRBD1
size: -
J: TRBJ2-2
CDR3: CASRDRLAGELFF
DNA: TGTGCCAGCAGGGACAGGTTGGCCGGGGAGCTGTTTTTT

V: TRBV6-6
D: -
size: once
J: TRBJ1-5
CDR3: CASGDGLMGQPQHF
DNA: TGTGCCAGCGGTGACGGGCTGATGGGTCAGCCCCAGCATTTT

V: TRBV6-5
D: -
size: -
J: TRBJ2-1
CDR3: CASVWGTPGDEQFF
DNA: TGTGCCAGCGTATGGGGCACTCCGGGCGATGAGCAGTTCTTC

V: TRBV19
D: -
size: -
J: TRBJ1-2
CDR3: CASTLTGTYGYTF
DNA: TGTGCCAGTACTCTAACAGGAACCTATGGCTACACCTTC

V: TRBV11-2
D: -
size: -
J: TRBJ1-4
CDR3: CASSFQGNGNEKLFF
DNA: TGTGCCAGCAGCTTCCAGGGTAATGGTAATGAAAAACTGTTTTTT

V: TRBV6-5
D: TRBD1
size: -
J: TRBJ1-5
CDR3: CASSYGTGVGQPQHF
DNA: TGTGCCAGCAGCTACGGGACAGGGGTAGGGCAGCCCCAGCATTTT

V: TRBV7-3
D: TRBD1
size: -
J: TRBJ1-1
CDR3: CASSITGDTEAFF
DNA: TGTGCCAGCAGCATTACAGGGGACACTGAAGCTTTCTTT

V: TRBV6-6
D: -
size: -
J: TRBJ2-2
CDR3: CASSNLGFTGELFF
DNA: TGTGCCAGCAGTAACCTGGGGTTCACCGGGGAGCTGTTTTTT

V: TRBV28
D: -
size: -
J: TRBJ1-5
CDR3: CASRKYRVRQPQHF
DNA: TGTGCCAGCAGGAAGTACAGGGTTCGTCAGCCCCAGCATTTT

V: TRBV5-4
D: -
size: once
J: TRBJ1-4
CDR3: CASSLGGGGGEKLFF
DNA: TGTGCCAGCAGCTTGGGTGGGGGAGGAGGTGAAAAACTGTTTTTT

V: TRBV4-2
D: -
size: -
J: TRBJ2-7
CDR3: CASSPPGRLYEQYF
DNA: TGTGCCAGCAGCCCACCGGGCCGACTTTACGAGCAGTACTTC

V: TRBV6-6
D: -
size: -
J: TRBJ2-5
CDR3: CASSSRTSTQYF
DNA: TGTGCCAGCAGTTCCCGCACGTCGACCCAGTACTTC

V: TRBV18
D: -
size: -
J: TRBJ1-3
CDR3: CASSPSNSGNTIYF
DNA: TGTGCCAGCTCACCCTCGAACTCTGGAAACACCATATATTTT

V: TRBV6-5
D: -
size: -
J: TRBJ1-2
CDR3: CASKTGHGYTF
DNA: TGTGCCAGCAAGACAGGTCATGGCTACACCTTC

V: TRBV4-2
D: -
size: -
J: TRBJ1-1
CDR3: CASSLNQGLGDTEAFF
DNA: TGTGCCAGCAGCCTAAATCAGGGGTTGGGAGACACTGAAGCTTTCTTT

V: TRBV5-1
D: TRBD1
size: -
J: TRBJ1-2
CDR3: CASSSGQGRTSYGYTF
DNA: TGCGCCAGCAGCTCCGGACAGGGGCGAACTTCCTATGGCTACACCTTC

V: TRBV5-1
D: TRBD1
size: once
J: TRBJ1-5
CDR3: CASSLGEGAQPQHF
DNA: TGCGCCAGCAGCTTGGGGGAGGGGGCTCAGCCCCAGCATTTT

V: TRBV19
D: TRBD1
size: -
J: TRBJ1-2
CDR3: CASSVTGGAFGYTF
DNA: TGTGCCAGTAGTGTTACAGGGGGCGCGTTTGGCTACACCTTC

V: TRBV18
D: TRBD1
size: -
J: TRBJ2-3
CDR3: CASSPGQSRTDTQYF
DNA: TGTGCCAGCTCCCCGGGACAGAGCCGCACAGATACGCAGTATTTT

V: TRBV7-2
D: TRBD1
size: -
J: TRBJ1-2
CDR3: CASRRDSVGDYGYTF
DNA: TGTGCCAGCAGACGGGACAGCGTGGGCGACTATGGCTACACCTTC

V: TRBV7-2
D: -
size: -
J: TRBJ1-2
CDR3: CASSLAGGKNYGYTF
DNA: TGTGCCAGCAGCTTAGCGGGAGGGAAAAACTATGGCTACACCTTC

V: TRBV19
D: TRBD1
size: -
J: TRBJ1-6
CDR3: CASRAGTGGNSPLHF
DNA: TGTGCCAGTAGAGCCGGGACAGGGGGTAATTCACCCCTCCACTTT

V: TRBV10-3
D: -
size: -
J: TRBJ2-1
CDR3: CAISELRSQDYNEQFF
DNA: TGTGCCATCAGTGAGTTACGGTCCCAGGACTACAATGAGCAGTTCTTC

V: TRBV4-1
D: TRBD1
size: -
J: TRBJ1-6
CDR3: CASSQEARGLGSPLHF
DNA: TGCGCCAGCAGCCAAGAGGCCAGGGGGTTAGGTTCACCCCTCCACTTT

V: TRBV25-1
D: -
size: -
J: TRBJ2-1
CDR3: CASSERRGSSYNEQFF
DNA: TGTGCCAGCAGTGAGCGACGGGGGAGCTCCTACAATGAGCAGTTCTTC

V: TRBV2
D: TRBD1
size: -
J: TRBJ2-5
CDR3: CASSEGTGAGNEGQYF
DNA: TGTGCCAGCAGTGAAGGGACAGGGGCGGGTAACGAGGGCCAGTACTTC

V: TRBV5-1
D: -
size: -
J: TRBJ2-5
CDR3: CASSRAPITQETQYF
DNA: TGCGCCAGCAGCAGAGCCCCAATAACTCAAGAGACCCAGTACTTC

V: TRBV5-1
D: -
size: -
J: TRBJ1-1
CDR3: CASSPRGITEAFF
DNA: TGCGCCAGCAGCCCCAGGGGAATCACTGAAGCTTTCTTT

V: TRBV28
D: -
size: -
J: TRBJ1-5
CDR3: CASSLVGGESNQPQHF
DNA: TGTGCCAGCAGTTTAGTGGGGGGGGAAAGCAATCAGCCCCAGCATTTT

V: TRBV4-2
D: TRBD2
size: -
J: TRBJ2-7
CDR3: CASSQGLAGGYEQYF
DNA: TGTGCCAGCAGCCAAGGGCTAGCGGGAGGCTACGAGCAGTACTTC

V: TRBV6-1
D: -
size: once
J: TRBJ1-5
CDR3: CASSEGFGQPSEPQHF
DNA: TGTGCCAGCAGTGAAGGTTTCGGACAGCCTAGTGAGCCCCAGCATTTT

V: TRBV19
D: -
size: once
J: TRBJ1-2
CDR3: CASGKQGASYGYTF
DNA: TGTGCCAGTGGCAAACAGGGCGCCTCCTATGGCTACACCTTC

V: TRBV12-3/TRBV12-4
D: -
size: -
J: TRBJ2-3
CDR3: CASSLSTDTQYF
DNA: TGTGCCAGCAGTTTATCCACAGATACGCAGTATTTT

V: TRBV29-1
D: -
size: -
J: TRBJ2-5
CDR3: CSVVEGAETQYF
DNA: TGCAGCGTTGTTGAGGGCGCAGAGACCCAGTACTTC

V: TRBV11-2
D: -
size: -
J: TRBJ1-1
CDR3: CASSFSGGNTEAFF
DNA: TGTGCCAGCAGCTTTTCTGGGGGTAACACTGAAGCTTTCTTT

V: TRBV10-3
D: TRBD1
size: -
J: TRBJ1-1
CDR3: CAIRPWTGVDNTEAFF
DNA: TGTGCCATCAGACCCTGGACAGGGGTGGATAACACTGAAGCTTTCTTT

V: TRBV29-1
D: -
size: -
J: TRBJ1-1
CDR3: CSDGGHRVAFF
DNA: TGCAGCGACGGAGGACACCGAGTGGCTTTCTTT

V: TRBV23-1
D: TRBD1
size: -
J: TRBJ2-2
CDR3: CARYPTGAIHKKNTGELFF
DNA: TGCGCCAGATACCCGACAGGGGCAATACACAAAAAGAACACCGGGGAGCTGTTTTTT

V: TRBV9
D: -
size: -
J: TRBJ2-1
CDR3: CASSARTPPNEQFF
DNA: TGTGCCAGCAGCGCTCGGACCCCGCCCAATGAGCAGTTCTTC

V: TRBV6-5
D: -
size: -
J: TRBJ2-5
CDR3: CASSQGLVRQETQYF
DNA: TGTGCCAGCTCTCAGGGGCTGGTTCGCCAAGAGACCCAGTACTTC

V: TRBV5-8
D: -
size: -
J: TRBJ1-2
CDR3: CASSLGGGNNYGYTF
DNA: TGTGCCAGCAGCTTGGGGGGCGGCAATAACTATGGCTACACCTTC

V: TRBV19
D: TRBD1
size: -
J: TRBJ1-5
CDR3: CASSIESLIRDRRYSNQPQHF
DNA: TGTGCCAGTAGTATAGAGTCCCTAATCCGGGACAGGAGATATAGCAATCAGCCCCAGCATTTT

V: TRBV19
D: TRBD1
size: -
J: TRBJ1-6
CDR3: CASSRQGTGTGNSPLHF
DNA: TGTGCCAGTAGCCGACAAGGGACAGGGACCGGGAATTCACCCCTCCACTTT

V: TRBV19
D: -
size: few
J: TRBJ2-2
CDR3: CASSTSLAGLNTGELFF
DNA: TGTGCCAGTAGTACCTCCCTTGCGGGTTTAAACACCGGGGAGCTGTTTTTT

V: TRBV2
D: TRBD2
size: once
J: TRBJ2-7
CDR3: CASSPAGGREQYF
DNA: TGTGCCAGCAGTCCAGCGGGGGGTCGGGAGCAGTACTTC

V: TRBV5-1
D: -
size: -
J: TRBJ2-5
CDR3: CASSPGTLGETQYF
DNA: TGCGCCAGCAGCCCGGGGACCCTGGGAGAGACCCAGTACTTC

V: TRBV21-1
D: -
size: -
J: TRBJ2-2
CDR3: CASSAPDLPGGELFF
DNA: TGTGCCAGCAGCGCCCCGGACCTACCTGGCGGGGAGCTGTTTTTT

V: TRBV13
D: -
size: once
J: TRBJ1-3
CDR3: CASSLAGGTIGNTIYF
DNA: TGTGCCAGCAGCTTAGCGGGAGGGACCATTGGAAACACCATATATTTT

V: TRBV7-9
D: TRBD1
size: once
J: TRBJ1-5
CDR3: CASRRPGGDWHF
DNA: TGTGCCAGCAGACGTCCAGGGGGTGATTGGCATTTT